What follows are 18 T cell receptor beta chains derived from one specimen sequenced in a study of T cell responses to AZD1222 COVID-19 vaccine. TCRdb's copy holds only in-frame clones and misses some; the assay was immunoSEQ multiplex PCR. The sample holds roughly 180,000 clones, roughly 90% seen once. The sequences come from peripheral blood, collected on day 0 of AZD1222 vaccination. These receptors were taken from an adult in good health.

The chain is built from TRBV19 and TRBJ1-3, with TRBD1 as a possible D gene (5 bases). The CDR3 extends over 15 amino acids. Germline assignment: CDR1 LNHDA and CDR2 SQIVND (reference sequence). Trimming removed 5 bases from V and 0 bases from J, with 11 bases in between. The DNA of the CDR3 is TGTGCCAGTAGTCAGGGCCTAAACTCTGGAAACACCATATATTTT. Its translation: CASSQGLNSGNTIYF.

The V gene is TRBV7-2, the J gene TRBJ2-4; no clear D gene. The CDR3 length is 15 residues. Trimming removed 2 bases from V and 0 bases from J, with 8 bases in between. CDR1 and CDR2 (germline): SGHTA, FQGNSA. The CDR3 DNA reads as TGTGCCAGCAGCTTATCTAGACTAGCCAAAAACATTCAGTACTTC. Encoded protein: CASSLSRLAKNIQYF.

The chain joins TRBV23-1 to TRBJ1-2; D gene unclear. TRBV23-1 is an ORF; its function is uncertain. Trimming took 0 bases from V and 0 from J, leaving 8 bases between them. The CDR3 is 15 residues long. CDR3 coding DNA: TGCGCCAGCAGTCAATCGACCCACCCTAACTATGGCTACACCTTC. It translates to CASSQSTHPNYGYTF.

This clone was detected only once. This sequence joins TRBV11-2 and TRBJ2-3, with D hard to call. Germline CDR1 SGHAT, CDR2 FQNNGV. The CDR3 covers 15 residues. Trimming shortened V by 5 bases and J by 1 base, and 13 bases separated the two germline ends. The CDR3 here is CASSVRIRGTDTQYF. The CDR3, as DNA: TGTGCCAGCAGCGTACGAATACGTGGCACAGATACGCAGTATTTT.

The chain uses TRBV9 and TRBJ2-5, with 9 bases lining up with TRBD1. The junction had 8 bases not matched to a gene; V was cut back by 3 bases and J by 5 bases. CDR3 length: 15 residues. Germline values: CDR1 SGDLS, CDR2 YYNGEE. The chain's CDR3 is CASSAGQGGGETQYF. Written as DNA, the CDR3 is TGTGCCAGCAGCGCGGGACAGGGTGGGGGTGAGACCCAGTACTTC.

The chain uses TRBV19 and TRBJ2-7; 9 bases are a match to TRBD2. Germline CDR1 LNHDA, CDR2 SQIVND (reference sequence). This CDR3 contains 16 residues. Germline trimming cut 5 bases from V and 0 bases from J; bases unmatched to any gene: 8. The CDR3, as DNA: TGTGCCAGTAGTCTGTCTCCGGGACTAGCCTCCTACGAGCAGTACTTC. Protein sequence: CASSLSPGLASYEQYF.

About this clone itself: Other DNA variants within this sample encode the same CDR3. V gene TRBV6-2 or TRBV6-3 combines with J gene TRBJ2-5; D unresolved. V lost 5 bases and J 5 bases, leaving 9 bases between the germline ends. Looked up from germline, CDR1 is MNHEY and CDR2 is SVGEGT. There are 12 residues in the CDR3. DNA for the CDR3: TGTGCCAGCAGTCCCCGCCGGGAGACCCAGTACTTC. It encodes CASSPRRETQYF.

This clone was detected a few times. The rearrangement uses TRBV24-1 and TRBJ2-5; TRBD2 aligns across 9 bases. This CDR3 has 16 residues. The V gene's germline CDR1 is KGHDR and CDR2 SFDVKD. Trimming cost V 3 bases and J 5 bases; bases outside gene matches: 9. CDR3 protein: CATSDAHGLAKETQYF. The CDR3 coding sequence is TGTGCCACCAGTGATGCCCATGGACTAGCGAAGGAGACCCAGTACTTC.

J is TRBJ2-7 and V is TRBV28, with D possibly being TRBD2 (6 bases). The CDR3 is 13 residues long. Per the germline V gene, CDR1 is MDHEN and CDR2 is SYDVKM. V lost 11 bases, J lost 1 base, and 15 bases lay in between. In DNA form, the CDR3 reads TGTGCCCAGTTGGGGGGAACATCCTACGAGCAGTACTTC. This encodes CAQLGGTSYEQYF.

The CDR3 reads CASQGGGAYEQYF. In nucleotides, the CDR3 is TGTGCCAGCCAGGGCGGGGGTGCTTACGAGCAGTACTTC. V and J are TRBV6-6 and TRBJ2-7; 7 bases match TRBD2. The CDR3 runs 13 residues. Per the germline V gene, CDR1 is MNHNY and CDR2 is SVGAGI (reference sequence). Germline trimming cut 8 bases from V and 4 bases from J; bases unmatched to any gene: 8.

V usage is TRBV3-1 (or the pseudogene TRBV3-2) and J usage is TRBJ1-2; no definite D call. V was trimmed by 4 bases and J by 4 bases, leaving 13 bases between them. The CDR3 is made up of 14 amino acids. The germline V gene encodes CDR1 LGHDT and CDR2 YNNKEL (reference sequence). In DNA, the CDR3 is TGTGCCAGCAGCCTCTCCGGGGAGCCCTATGGCTACACCTTC. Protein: CASSLSGEPYGYTF.

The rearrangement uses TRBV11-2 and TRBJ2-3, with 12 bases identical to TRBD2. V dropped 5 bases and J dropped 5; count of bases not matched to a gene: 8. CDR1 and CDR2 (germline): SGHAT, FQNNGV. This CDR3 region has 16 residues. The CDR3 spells CASSPGASGRVDTQYF. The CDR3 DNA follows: TGTGCCAGCAGCCCAGGGGCTAGCGGGAGGGTAGATACGCAGTATTTT.

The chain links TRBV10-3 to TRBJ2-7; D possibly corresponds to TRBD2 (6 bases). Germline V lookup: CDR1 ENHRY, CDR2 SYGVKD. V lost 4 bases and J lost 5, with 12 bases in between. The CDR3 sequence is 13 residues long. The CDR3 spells CAISGSTSNEQYF. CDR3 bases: TGTGCCATCAGTGGGAGCACTAGCAACGAGCAGTACTTC.

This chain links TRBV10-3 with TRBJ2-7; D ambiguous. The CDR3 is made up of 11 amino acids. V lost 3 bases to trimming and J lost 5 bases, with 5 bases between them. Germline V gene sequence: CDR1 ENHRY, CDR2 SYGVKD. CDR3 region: CAISELNEQYF. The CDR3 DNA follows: TGTGCCATCAGTGAACTGAACGAGCAGTACTTC.

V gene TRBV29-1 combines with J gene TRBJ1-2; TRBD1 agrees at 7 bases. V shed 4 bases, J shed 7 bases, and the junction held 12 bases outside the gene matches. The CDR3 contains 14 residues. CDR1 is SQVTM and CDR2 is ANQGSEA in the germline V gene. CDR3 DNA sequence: TGCAGCGTTGCCTGGAAAGGGGGCGCAGGTGGCTACACCTTC. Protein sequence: CSVAWKGGAGGYTF.

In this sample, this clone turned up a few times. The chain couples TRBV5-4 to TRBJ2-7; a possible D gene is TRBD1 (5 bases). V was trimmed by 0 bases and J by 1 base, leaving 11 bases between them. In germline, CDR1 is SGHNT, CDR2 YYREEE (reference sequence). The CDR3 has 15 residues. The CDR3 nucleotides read TGTGCCAGCAGCTTGGCCGCAGGGCCATCCTACGAGCAGTACTTC. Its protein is CASSLAAGPSYEQYF.

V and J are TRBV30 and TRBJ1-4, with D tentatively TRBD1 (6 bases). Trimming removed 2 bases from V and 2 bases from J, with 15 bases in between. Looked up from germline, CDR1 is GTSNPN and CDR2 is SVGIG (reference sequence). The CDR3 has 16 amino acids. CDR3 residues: CAWSLPGHPTNEKLFF. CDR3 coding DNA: TGTGCCTGGAGTCTCCCGGGACATCCCACTAATGAAAAACTGTTTTTT.

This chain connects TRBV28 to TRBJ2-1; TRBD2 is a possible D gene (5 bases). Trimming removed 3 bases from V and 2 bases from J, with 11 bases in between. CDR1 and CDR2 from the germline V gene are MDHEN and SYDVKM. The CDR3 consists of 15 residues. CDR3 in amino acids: CASSLKGVTYNEQFF. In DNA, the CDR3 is TGTGCCAGCAGTTTGAAGGGAGTGACCTACAATGAGCAGTTCTTC.